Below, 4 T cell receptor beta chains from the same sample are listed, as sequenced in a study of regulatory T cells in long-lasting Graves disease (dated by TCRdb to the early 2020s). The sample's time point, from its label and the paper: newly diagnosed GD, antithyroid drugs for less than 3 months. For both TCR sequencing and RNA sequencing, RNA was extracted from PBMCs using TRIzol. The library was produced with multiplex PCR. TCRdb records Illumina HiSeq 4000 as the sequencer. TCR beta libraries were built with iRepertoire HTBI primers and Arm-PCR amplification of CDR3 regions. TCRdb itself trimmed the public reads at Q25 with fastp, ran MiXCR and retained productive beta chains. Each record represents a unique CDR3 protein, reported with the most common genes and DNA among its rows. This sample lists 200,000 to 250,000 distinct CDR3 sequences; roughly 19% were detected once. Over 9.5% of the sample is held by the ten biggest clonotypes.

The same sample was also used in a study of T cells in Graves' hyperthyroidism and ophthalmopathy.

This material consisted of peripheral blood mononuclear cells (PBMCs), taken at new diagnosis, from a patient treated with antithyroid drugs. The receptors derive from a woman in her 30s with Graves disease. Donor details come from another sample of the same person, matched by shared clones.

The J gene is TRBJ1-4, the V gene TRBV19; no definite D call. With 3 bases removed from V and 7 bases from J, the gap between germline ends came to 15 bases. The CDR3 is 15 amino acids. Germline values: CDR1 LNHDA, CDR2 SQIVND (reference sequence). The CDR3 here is CASSIIASGSEKLFF. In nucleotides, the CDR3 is TGTGCCAGTAGTATTATCGCGTCGGGGAGTGAAAAACTGTTTTTT.

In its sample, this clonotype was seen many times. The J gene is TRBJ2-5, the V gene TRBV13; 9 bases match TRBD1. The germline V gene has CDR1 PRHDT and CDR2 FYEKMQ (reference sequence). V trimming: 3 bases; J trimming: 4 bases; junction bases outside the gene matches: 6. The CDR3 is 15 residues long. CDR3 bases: TGTGCCAGCAGCTTCCGGGACAGGGCGTTAGAGACCCAGTACTTC. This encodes CASSFRDRALETQYF. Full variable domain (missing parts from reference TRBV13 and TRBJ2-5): AAGVIQSPRHLIKEKRETATLKCYPIPRHDTVYWYQQGPGQDPQFLISFYEKMQSDKGSIPDRFSAQQFSDYHSELNMSSLELGDSALYFCASSFRDRALETQYFGPGTRLLVL.

As DNA, the CDR3 is TGTGCCAGCAGCTTGGACGGGATAGGGACCTCCGAGCAGTACTTC. Its protein is CASSLDGIGTSEQYF. The chain is built from TRBV5-6 and TRBJ2-7; D is perhaps TRBD1 or TRBD2 (5 bases each). The CDR3 runs 15 residues. Germline assignment: CDR1 SGHDT and CDR2 YYEEEE. The germline V and J ends were trimmed by 0 bases and 6 bases, with 16 bases remaining between them.

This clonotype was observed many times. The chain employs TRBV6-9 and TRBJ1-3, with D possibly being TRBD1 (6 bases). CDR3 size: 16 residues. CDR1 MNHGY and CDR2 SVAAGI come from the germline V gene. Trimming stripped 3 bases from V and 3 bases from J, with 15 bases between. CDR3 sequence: CASSYSKQGGGNTIYF. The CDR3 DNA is TGTGCCAGCAGTTACTCGAAACAGGGAGGTGGAAACACCATATATTTT.